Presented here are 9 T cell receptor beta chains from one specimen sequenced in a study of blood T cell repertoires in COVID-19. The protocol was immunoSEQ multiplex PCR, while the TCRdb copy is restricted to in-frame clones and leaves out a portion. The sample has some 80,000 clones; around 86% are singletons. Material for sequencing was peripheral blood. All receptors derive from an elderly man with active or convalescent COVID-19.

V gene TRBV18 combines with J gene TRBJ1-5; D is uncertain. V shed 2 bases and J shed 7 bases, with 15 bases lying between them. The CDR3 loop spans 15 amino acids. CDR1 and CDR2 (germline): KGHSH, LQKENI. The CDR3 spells CASSPSGLERQPQHF. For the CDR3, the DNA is TGTGCCAGCTCACCATCAGGACTCGAACGGCAGCCCCAGCATTTT.

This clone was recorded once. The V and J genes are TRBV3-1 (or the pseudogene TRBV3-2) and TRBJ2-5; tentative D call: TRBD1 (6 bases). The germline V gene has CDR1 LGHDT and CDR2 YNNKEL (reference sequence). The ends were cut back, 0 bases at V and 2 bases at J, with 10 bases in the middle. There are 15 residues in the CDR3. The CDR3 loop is CASSQDRTGQETQYF. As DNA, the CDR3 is TGTGCCAGCAGCCAAGATCGTACAGGGCAAGAGACCCAGTACTTC.

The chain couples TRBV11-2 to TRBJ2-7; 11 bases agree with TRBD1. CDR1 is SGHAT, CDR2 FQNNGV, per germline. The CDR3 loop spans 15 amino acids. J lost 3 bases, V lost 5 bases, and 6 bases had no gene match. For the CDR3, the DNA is TGTGCCAGCAGCCCCGGACAGGGGGCGGACTACGAGCAGTACGTC. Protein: CASSPGQGADYEQYV.

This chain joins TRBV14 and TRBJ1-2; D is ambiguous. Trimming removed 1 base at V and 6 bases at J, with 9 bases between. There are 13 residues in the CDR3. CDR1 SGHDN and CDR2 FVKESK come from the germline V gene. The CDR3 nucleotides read TGTGCCAGCAGCCAAGGGGCTGTCGATGGCTACACCTTC. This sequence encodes CASSQGAVDGYTF.

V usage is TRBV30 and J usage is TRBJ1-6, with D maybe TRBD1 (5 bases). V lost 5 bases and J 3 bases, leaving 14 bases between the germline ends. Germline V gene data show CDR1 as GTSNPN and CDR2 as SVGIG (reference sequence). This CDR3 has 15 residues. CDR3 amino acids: CAWGLGQDYNSPLHF. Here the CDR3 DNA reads TGTGCCTGGGGTCTCGGACAAGACTATAATTCACCCCTCCACTTT. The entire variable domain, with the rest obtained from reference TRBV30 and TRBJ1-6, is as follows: SQTIHQWPATLVQPVGSPLSLECTVEGTSNPNLYWYRQAAGRGLQLLFYSVGIGQISSEVPQNLSASRPQDRQFILSSKKLLLSDSGFYLCAWGLGQDYNSPLHFGNGTRLTVT.

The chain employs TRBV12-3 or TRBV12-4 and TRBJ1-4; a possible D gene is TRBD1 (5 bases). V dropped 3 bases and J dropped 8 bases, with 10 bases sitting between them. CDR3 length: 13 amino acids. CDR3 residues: CASSFGGREKLFF. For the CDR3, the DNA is TGTGCCAGCAGTTTCGGGGGGAGAGAAAAACTGTTTTTT.

In DNA form, the CDR3 reads TGTGCCAGCAGCCCTAATCCGACAGGGGGTAAGTCATGGACTGAAGCTTTCTTT. It yields the protein CASSPNPTGGKSWTEAFF. The V call is TRBV9, the J call TRBJ1-1; 9 bases fit TRBD1. The germline V gene encodes CDR1 SGDLS and CDR2 YYNGEE. This CDR3 is built from 18 residues. The junction had 18 bases not matched to a gene; V was cut back by 4 bases and J by 5 bases.

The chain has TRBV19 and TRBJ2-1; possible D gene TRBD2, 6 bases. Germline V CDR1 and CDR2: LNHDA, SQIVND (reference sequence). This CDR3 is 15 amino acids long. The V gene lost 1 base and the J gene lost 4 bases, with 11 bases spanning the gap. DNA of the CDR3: TGTGCCAGTAGTATAGGTCGGGACTGGTACAATGAGCAGTTCTTC. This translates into CASSIGRDWYNEQFF.

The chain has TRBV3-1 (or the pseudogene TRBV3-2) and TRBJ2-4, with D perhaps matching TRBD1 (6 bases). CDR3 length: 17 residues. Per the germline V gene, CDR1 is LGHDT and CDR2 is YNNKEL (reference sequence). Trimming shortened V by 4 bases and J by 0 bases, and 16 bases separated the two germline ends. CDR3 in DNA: TGTGCCAGCAGCCGGTATGTAGGGGGTCTAGCCAAAAACATTCAGTACTTC. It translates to CASSRYVGGLAKNIQYF.